This T cell receptor beta chain originates from a study of T-cell reconstitution after alpha-beta-depleted transplantation in children. Germline loops: CDR1 LGHDT, CDR2 YNNKEL (reference sequence). The CDR3 is made up of 13 amino acids. The ends were cut back, 5 bases at V and 6 bases at J, with 14 bases in the middle. The study, taken as a whole, reports: Hyperexpanded clones declined; after one year, newly produced T cells mostly supplied diversity.

Remarks on this clonotype: Its antigen is unidentified.

The library targeted TCRbeta and was prepared with unique molecular identifiers. TCRdb reanalysed the PCR reads using MiXCR and keeps one entry per CDR3 protein. The sample has 530,000 or so distinct CDR3 sequences; roughly 30% are singletons. The chain recombines TRBV3-1 with TRBJ2-7; TRBD1 is a possible D gene (6 bases). The clonotype was recovered from a boy younger than two with Wiskott-Aldrich syndrome, due to receive a stem cell transplant. This material consisted of PBMCs, taken before TCRalphabeta/CD19-depleted stem cell transplant. The CDR3 reads CASSLQGSGEQYF. As DNA, the CDR3 is TGTGCCAGCAGCTTACAGGGTTCCGGCGAGCAGTACTTC.